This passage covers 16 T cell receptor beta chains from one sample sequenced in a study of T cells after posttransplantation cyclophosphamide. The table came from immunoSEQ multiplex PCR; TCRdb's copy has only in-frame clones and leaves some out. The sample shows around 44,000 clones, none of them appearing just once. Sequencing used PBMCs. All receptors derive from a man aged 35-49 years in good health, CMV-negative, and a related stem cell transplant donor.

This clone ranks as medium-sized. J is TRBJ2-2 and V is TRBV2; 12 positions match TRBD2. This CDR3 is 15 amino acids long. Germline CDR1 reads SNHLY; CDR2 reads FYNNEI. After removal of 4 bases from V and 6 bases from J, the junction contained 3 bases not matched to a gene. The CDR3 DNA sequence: TGTGCCAGCAGTGGACTAGCGGGAGAGGCCGGGGAGCTGTTTTTT. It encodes CASSGLAGEAGELFF.

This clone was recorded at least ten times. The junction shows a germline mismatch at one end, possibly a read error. CDR3 nucleotides: TGTGCCAGCAGCTTATCAGGGGTCGGCGGGCTCAGTCTTGTTTTT. This encodes CASSLSGVGGLSLVF. The chain is built from TRBV7-2 and TRBJ1-4, with D perhaps TRBD1 (6 bases). Germline-derived CDR1 and CDR2 are SGHTA and FQGNSA. This CDR3 contains 15 residues.

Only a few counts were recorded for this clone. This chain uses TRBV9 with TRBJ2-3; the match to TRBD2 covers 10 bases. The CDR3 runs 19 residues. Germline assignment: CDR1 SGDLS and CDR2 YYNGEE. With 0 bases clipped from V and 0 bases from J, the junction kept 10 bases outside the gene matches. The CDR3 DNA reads TGTGCCAGCAGCGTAGAAGGTCTAGCGGGGGCCACTAGCACAGATACGCAGTATTTT. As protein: CASSVEGLAGATSTDTQYF.

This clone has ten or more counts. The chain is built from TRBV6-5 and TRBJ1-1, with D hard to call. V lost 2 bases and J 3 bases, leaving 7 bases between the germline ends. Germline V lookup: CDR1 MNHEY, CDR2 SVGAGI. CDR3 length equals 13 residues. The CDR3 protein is CASSYERDTEAFF. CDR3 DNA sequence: TGTGCCAGCAGTTACGAGCGGGACACTGAAGCTTTCTTT.

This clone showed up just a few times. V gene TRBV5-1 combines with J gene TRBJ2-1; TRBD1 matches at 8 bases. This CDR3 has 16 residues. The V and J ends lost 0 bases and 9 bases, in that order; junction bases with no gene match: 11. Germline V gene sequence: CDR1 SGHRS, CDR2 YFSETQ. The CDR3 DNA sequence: TGCGCCAGCAGCTTGGCCCCAGGGGGCTTGTCAAGTGAGCAGTTCTTC. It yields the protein CASSLAPGGLSSEQFF. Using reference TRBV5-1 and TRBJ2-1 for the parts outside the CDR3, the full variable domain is KAGVTQTPRYLIKTRGQQVTLSCSPISGHRSVSWYQQTPGQGLQFLFEYFSETQRNKGNFPGRFSGRQFSNSRSEMNVSTLELGDSALYLCASSLAPGGLSSEQFFGPGTRLTVL.

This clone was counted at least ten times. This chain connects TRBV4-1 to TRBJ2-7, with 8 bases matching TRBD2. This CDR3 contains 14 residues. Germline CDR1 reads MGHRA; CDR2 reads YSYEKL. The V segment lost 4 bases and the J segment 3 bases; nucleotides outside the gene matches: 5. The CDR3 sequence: CASSPRAGDYEQYV. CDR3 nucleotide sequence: TGCGCCAGCAGCCCTAGAGCGGGAGACTACGAGCAGTACGTC.

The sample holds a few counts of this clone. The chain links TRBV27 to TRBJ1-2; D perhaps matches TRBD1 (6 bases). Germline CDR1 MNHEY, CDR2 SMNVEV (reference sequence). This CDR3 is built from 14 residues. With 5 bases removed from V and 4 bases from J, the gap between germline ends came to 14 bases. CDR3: CASSLGQTPYGYTF. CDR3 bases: TGTGCCAGCAGTCTCGGACAGACCCCCTATGGCTACACCTTC.

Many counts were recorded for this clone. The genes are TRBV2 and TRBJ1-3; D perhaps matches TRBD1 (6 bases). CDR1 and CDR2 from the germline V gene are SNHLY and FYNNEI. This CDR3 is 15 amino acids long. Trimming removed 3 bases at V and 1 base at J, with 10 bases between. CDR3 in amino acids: CASSDGTGSGNTIYF. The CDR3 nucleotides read TGTGCCAGCAGTGACGGTACAGGGTCTGGAAACACCATATATTTT.

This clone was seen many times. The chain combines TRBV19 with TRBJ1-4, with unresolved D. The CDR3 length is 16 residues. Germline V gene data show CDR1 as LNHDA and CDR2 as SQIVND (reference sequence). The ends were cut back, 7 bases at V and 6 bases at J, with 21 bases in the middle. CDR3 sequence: CASNLMPARPHEKLFF. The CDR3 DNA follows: TGTGCCAGTAATCTCATGCCTGCGCGGCCCCATGAAAAACTGTTTTTT.

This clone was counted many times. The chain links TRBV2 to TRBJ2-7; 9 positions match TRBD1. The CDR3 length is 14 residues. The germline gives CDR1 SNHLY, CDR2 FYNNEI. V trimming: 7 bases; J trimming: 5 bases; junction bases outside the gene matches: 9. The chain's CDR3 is CASKAGTGRNEQYF. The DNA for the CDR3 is TGTGCCAGCAAAGCCGGGACAGGGCGGAACGAGCAGTACTTC.

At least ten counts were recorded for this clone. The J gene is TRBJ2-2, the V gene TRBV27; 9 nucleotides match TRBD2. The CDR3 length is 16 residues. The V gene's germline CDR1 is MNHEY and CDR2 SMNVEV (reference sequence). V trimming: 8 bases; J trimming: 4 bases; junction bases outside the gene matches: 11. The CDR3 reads CASAQASGTTTGELFF. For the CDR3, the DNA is TGTGCCAGCGCTCAAGCTAGCGGGACTACCACCGGGGAGCTGTTTTTT.

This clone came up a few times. CDR3 nucleotides: TGTGCCAGCAGGCCCCCAGGGGGCGACTATGGCTACACCTTC. This gives the protein CASRPPGGDYGYTF. The chain couples TRBV6-5 to TRBJ1-2; 8 nucleotides align to TRBD1. V was pared by 6 bases and J by 3 bases, with 6 bases of the junction left unmatched. Germline V gene data show CDR1 as MNHEY and CDR2 as SVGAGI. CDR3 length equals 14 residues.

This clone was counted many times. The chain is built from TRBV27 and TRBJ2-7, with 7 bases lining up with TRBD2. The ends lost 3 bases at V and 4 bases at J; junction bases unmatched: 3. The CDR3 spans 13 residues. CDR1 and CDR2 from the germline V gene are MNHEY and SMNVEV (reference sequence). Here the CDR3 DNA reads TGTGCCAGCAGTTTCGGGCGGGAGTACGAGCAGTACGTC. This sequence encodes CASSFGREYEQYV.

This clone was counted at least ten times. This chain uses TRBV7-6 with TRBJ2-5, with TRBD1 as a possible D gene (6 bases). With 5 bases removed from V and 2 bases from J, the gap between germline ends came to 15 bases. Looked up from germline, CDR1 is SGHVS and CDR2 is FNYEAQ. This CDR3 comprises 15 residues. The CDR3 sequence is CASSTWGHDQETQYF. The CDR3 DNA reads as TGTGCCAGCAGCACATGGGGACATGATCAAGAGACCCAGTACTTC. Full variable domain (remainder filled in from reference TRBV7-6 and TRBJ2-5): GAGVSQSPRYKVTKRGQDVALRCDPISGHVSLYWYRQALGQGPEFLTYFNYEAQQDKSGLPNDRFSAERPEGSISTLTIQRTEQRDSAMYRCASSTWGHDQETQYFGPGTRLLVL.

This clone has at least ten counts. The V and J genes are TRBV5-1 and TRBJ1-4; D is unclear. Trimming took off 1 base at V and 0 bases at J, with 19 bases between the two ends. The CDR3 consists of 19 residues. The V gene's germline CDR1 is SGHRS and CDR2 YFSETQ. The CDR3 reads CASSLRPIAGGPTNEKLFF. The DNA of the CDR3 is TGCGCCAGCAGCTTGCGACCGATTGCCGGCGGCCCAACTAATGAAAAACTGTTTTTT.

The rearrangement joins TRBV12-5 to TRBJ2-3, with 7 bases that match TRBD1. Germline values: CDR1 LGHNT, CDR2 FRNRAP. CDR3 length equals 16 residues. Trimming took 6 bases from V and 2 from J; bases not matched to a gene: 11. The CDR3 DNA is TGTGCTAGTGGAACTGGACAGGCCCCAAACACAGATACGCAGTATTTT. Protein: CASGTGQAPNTDTQYF.